This TCR beta chain stems from a study of T cells after yellow fever vaccination. Turning to the study itself: The fractions with low cell numbers were processed using SMART-Seq v4 Ultra Low Input. General study results and limits: A minor fraction of clonotypes spanned both CD4 and CD8 compartments.

V gave up 11 bases and J gave up 6 bases, with 16 bases separating them. CDR1 and CDR2 (germline): MDHEN, SYDVKM. This CDR3 is 13 amino acids long. As TCR cDNA was made by 5'RACE template switching, a universal primer site and UMIs were added. TCRdb re-called the 5' RACE reads with MiXCR, one entry per CDR3 protein. The sample lists approximately 160,000 distinct CDR3 sequences, over 7% occurring once. This clonotype was detected only a few times. Its target is unknown. V gene TRBV28 combines with J gene TRBJ2-2, with D perhaps assigned TRBD1 or TRBD2 (6 bases each). The sample here was CD8+ T cells sorted from PBMCs, taken 45 days after the yellow fever booster vaccination. This sequence originates from a man aged 18 to 29 who received the YFV17D yellow fever vaccine. The CDR3 nucleotides are TGTGCCTGTCTAGGGGGGCTAGCCGGGGAGCTGTTTTTT. It specifies CACLGGLAGELFF. The variable domain in full, with the rest retrieved from reference TRBV28 and TRBJ2-2, is DVKVTQSSRYLVKRTGEKVFLECVQDMDHENMFWYRQDPGLGLRLIYFSYDVKMKEKGDIPEGYSVSREKKERFSLILESASTNQTSMYLCACLGGLAGELFFGEGSRLTVL.